These T cell receptor beta chains were read from a single sample in a study of T cell repertoires in cytomegalovirus infection. Using its own MiXCR run on the reads, TCRdb lists one record per CDR3 protein. The sample consists of 230,000 or so distinct CDR3 sequences, approximately 40% of them appearing once. Their antigens are not known. Here the sequenced sample was CD8+ T cells from cultured PBMCs, taken from culture after CMV antigen stimulation. Every receptor here comes from a human donor in good health (CMV status not recorded). Some clones in this sample may be carry-over from other donors' samples. Both conserved end residues are part of each CDR3. The D gene is left open where the match is weak. A row's size may be missing; if present it is once, few, many or a size class.

D gene	CDR3 length	clone size	V gene	J gene	CDR3 protein	CDR3 DNA
-	16	few	TRBV13	TRBJ2-3	CASSRRGEGGTDTQYF	TGTGCCAGCAGCCGGCGAGGGGAGGGGGGCACAGATACGCAGTATTTT
-	15	-	TRBV27	TRBJ1-5	CASTPTGAFYQPQHF	TGTGCCAGCACCCCCACGGGGGCCTTCTATCAGCCCCAGCATTTT
-	14	few	TRBV7-6	TRBJ1-2	CASSLGEGNYGYTF	TGTGCCAGCAGCTTAGGAGAGGGGAACTATGGCTACACCTTC
-	16	once	TRBV7-9	TRBJ2-7	CASAWVLEGDNYEQYF	TGTGCAAGCGCGTGGGTCCTGGAAGGGGACAACTACGAGCAGTACTTC
TRBD2	16	few	TRBV4-2	TRBJ2-7	CASSQEIAGAAYEQYF	TGTGCCAGCAGCCAAGAAATAGCGGGGGCCGCCTACGAGCAGTACTTC
TRBD1	13	once	TRBV27	TRBJ2-3	CASTHRGPDTQYF	TGTGCCAGCACCCACAGGGGTCCAGATACGCAGTATTTT
-	14	few	TRBV27	TRBJ1-2	CASSFGDPTYGYTF	TGTGCCAGCAGTTTTGGGGACCCGACCTATGGCTACACCTTC
-	18	-	TRBV11-2	TRBJ1-1	CASSVGLRRGPSTPEAFF	TGTGCCAGCAGCGTTGGACTTCGTAGGGGTCCATCGACCCCTGAAGCTTTCTTT
-	15	-	TRBV9	TRBJ1-1	CASSSPERGGTEAFF	TGTGCCAGCAGCTCGCCCGAGAGGGGAGGGACTGAAGCTTTCTTT
-	14	-	TRBV6-2/TRBV6-3	TRBJ1-5	CASSSQGINQPQHF	TGTGCCAGCAGTTCCCAGGGGATCAATCAGCCCCAGCATTTT
TRBD2	15	-	TRBV7-9	TRBJ2-1	CASSSGWTSYSEQFF	TGTGCCAGCAGTTCGGGATGGACTAGTTATTCTGAGCAGTTCTTC
-	16	-	TRBV7-6	TRBJ1-1	CASSPRGVGKNTEAFF	TGTGCCAGCAGCCCTCGTGGGGTTGGCAAGAACACTGAAGCTTTCTTT
-	13	-	TRBV27	TRBJ2-3	CASSRTAGDTQYF	TGTGCCAGCAGTCGAACGGCAGGGGATACGCAGTATTTT
-	16	few	TRBV4-2	TRBJ2-4	CASSLEPLEAKNIQYF	TGTGCCAGCAGCCTCGAACCCCTGGAGGCCAAAAACATTCAGTACTTC
-	13	-	TRBV18	TRBJ1-2	CASSPDMNYGYTF	TGTGCCAGCTCACCGGACATGAACTATGGCTACACCTTC
-	15	few	TRBV7-3	TRBJ1-1	CASSLTTATNTEAFF	TGTGCCAGCAGCTTGACTACGGCGACGAACACTGAAGCTTTCTTT
-	15	-	TRBV28	TRBJ1-1	CASSLSVGRKTEAFF	TGTGCCAGCAGTTTATCAGTGGGAAGGAAAACTGAAGCTTTCTTT
-	17	few	TRBV7-2	TRBJ2-1	CASSLSEGRGRIDEQFF	TGTGCCAGCAGCCTCTCCGAGGGCAGGGGAAGAATCGATGAGCAGTTCTTC
-	17	-	TRBV4-1	TRBJ2-3	CASSPRATGGHTDTQYF	TGCGCCAGCAGTCCCAGGGCAACCGGAGGCCACACAGATACGCAGTATTTT
TRBD1	18	-	TRBV19	TRBJ2-7	CASSPRSPRTGGSYEQYF	TGTGCCAGTAGTCCACGATCGCCAAGGACAGGGGGCTCGTACGAGCAGTACTTC
TRBD1	14	few	TRBV27	TRBJ2-7	CASSLLDRGHEQYF	TGTGCCAGCAGTTTGCTTGACAGGGGGCACGAGCAGTACTTC
-	10	once	TRBV7-6	TRBJ1-2	CASSSDLGTF	TGTGCCAGCAGTTCAGACCTAGGCACCTTC
TRBD2	14	few	TRBV20-1	TRBJ2-1	CSARLAGGYDEQFF	TGCAGTGCTAGACTAGCGGGGGGATACGATGAGCAGTTCTTC
-	17	-	TRBV27	TRBJ1-5	CASRPGAGEFSNQPQHF	TGTGCCAGCAGGCCTGGGGCAGGGGAGTTTAGCAATCAGCCCCAGCATTTT
TRBD2	17	-	TRBV11-2	TRBJ2-5	CASSSLGLAGGGETQYF	TGTGCCAGCAGCTCCCTCGGACTAGCGGGAGGGGGTGAGACCCAGTACTTC
-	14	many	TRBV7-9	TRBJ2-7	CASSFPDTSYEQYF	TGTGCCAGCAGCTTTCCCGACACATCCTACGAGCAGTACTTC
-	14	-	TRBV27	TRBJ1-2	CASSPPGTNYGYTF	TGTGCCAGCAGTCCCCCTGGCACCAACTATGGCTACACCTTC
TRBD2	21	few	TRBV6-5	TRBJ2-1	CASPSSGTSGKLPRPYNEQFF	TGTGCCAGTCCATCTTCCGGGACTAGCGGAAAATTACCAAGGCCCTACAATGAGCAGTTCTTC
-	14	once	TRBV25-1	TRBJ1-5	CASSELEVDQPQHF	TGTGCCAGCAGTGAGTTGGAAGTCGATCAGCCCCAGCATTTT
-	18	few	TRBV4-2	TRBJ2-7	CASSQDWSRAGLRYEQYF	TGTGCCAGCAGCCAAGACTGGTCCCGGGCGGGATTGCGATACGAGCAGTACTTC
-	13	-	TRBV19	TRBJ1-2	CASSTSTPYGYTF	TGTGCCAGTAGTACCTCAACACCCTATGGCTACACCTTC
-	14	-	TRBV7-3	TRBJ2-3	CASSPRGRTDTQYF	TGTGCCAGCAGCCCCAGAGGGCGCACAGATACGCAGTATTTT
-	15	many	TRBV7-9	TRBJ1-2	CASSLLRGPNYGYTF	TGTGCCAGCAGCTTGCTTCGCGGACCTAACTATGGCTACACCTTC
TRBD2	16	-	TRBV4-2	TRBJ2-1	CASSQDAGLAANEQFF	TGTGCCAGCAGCCAAGATGCGGGACTAGCGGCCAATGAGCAGTTCTTC
TRBD1	18	many	TRBV7-8	TRBJ1-5	CASSSWTGTVGSNQPQHF	TGTGCCAGCAGCTCTTGGACAGGGACAGTCGGTAGCAATCAGCCCCAGCATTTT
-	14	-	TRBV15	TRBJ1-5	CASRAGFSNQPQHF	TGTGCCTCTAGGGCGGGTTTTAGCAATCAGCCCCAGCATTTT
-	17	-	TRBV13	TRBJ2-2	CASSNTQGGKNTGELFF	TGTGCCAGCAGCAACACACAAGGCGGGAAAAACACCGGGGAGCTGTTTTTT
TRBD1	17	-	TRBV29-1	TRBJ2-7	CSVEEVAGTGIPYVQYF	TGCAGCGTTGAAGAAGTCGCCGGGACAGGCATTCCCTACGTGCAGTACTTC
TRBD2	18	few	TRBV7-9	TRBJ2-1	CASTGTGEGTSGINEQFF	TGTGCCAGCACCGGGACAGGGGAAGGGACTAGCGGGATCAATGAGCAGTTCTTC
TRBD2	16	few	TRBV6-2/TRBV6-3	TRBJ2-1	CASSLTSIAGYNEQFF	TGTGCCAGCAGCCTCACCAGTATAGCGGGATACAATGAGCAGTTCTTC
TRBD2	15	few	TRBV7-3	TRBJ2-2	CASSPTSEYTGELFF	TGTGCCAGCAGCCCGACTAGCGAATACACCGGGGAGCTGTTTTTT
-	17	many	TRBV7-6	TRBJ1-1	CASSLGLVGQMNTEAFF	TGTGCCAGCAGCTTAGGTTTAGTTGGACAGATGAACACTGAAGCTTTCTTT
TRBD1	16	-	TRBV9	TRBJ1-1	CASSPTGTAMNTEAFF	TGTGCCAGCAGCCCCACCGGGACAGCTATGAACACTGAAGCTTTCTTT
-	14	few	TRBV7-8	TRBJ2-5	CASSLGGEKETQYF	TGTGCCAGCAGCTTAGGCGGGGAAAAAGAGACCCAGTACTTC
-	13	-	TRBV6-1	TRBJ1-5	CASSPSRGQPQHF	TGTGCCAGCAGTCCAAGCAGGGGTCAGCCCCAGCATTTT
TRBD1	14	many	TRBV12-5	TRBJ1-1	CASGSGGSGTEAFF	TGTGCTAGTGGGTCAGGGGGTTCGGGCACTGAAGCTTTCTTT
TRBD1	16	-	TRBV7-2	TRBJ2-1	CASSLRDRGLYNEQFF	TGTGCCAGCAGCTTGCGAGACAGGGGGCTGTACAATGAGCAGTTCTTC